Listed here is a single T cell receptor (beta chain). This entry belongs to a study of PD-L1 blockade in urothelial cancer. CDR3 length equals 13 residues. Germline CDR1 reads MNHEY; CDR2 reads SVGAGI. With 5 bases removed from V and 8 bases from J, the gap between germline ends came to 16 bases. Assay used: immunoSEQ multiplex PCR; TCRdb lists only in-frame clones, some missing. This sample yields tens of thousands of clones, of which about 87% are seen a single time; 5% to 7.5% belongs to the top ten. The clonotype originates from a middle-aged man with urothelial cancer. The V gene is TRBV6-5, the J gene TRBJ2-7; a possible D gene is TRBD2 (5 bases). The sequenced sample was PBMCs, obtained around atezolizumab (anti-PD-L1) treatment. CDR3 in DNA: TGTGCCAGCAGTACCCGGGAAGGGAACAAGCAGTACTTC. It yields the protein CASSTREGNKQYF.